This T cell receptor (beta chain) was captured in a study of technical replicates of blood from a handful of donors. With 5 bases removed from V and 4 bases from J, the gap between germline ends came to 15 bases. The CDR3 has 15 amino acids. The germline CDR1 and CDR2 sequences are SGHVS and FNYEAQ. Measured with immunoSEQ multiplex PCR; TCRdb has only the in-frame clones, and not every one. The repertoire holds some 63,000 clones, about 87% seen once, with about 5.5% in the top ten. What was sequenced was PBMCs. The TCR originated in a human donor in good health. Some clones in this sample may be carry-over from other donors' samples. The chain couples TRBV7-6 to TRBJ2-1, with D possibly matching TRBD2 (7 bases). The CDR3 region has the DNA TGTGCCAGCAGCGGTAGGGGGGGGCCTTACAATGAGCAGTTCTTC. Protein product: CASSGRGGPYNEQFF.